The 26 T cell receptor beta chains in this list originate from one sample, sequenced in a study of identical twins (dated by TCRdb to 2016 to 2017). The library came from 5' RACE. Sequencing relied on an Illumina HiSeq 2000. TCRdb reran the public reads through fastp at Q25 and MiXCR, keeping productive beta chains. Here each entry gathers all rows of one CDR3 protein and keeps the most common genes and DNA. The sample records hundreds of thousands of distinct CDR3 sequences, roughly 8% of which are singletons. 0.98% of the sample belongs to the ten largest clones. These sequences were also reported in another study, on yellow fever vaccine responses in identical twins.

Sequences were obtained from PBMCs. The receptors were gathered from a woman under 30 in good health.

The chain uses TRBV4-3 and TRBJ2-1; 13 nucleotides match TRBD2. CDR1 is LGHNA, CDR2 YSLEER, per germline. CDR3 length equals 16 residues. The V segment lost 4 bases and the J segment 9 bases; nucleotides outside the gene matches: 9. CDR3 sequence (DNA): TGCGCCAGCAGCCGTGAGTGGACTAGCGGGAGTACTGAGCAGTTCTTC. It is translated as CASSREWTSGSTEQFF.

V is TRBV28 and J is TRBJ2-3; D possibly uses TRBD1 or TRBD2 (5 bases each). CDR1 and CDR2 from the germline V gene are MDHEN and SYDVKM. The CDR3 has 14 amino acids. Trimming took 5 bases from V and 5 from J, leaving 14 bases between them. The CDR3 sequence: CASSLPSRVDTQYF. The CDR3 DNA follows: TGTGCCAGCAGTCTCCCTAGCAGGGTAGATACGCAGTATTTT.

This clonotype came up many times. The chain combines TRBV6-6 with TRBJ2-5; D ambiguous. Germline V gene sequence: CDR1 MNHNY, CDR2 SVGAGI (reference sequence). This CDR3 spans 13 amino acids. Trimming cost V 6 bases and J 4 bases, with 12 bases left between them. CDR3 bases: TGTGCCAGCAGCCCCGGTCCTTCAGAGACCCAGTACTTC. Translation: CASSPGPSETQYF.

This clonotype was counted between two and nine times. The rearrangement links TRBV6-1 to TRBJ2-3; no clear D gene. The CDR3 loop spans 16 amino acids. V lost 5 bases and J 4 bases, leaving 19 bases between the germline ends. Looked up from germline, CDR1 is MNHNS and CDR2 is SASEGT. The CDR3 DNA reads TGTGCCAGCAGTCCCCAGATTACCCCATTCCCAGATACGCAGTATTTT. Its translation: CASSPQITPFPDTQYF.

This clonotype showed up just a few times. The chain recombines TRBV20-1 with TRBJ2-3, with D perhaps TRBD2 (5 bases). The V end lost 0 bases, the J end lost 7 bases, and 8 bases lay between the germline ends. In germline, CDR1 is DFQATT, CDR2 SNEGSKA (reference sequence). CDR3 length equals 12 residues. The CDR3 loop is CSARDSGYTQYF. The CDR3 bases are TGCAGTGCTAGAGATTCGGGGTATACGCAGTATTTT.

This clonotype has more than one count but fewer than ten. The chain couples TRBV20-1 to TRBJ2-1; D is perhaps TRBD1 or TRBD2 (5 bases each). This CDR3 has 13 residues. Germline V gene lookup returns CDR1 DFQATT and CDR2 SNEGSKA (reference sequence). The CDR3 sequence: CTWRGDSYNEQFF. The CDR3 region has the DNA TGCACCTGGAGAGGGGACTCCTACAATGAGCAGTTCTTC.

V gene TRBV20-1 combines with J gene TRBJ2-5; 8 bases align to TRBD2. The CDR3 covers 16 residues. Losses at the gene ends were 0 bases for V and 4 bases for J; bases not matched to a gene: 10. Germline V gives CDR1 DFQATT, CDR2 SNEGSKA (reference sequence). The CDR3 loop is CSARDIGGGSGETQYF. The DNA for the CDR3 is TGCAGTGCTAGAGATATTGGCGGGGGGAGTGGAGAGACCCAGTACTTC.

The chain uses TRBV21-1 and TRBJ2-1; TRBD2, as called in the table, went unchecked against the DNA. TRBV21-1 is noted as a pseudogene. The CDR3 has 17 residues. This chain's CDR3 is CASPQHDFSGSVNEQFF. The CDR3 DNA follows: TGTGCCAGTCCCCAACACGACTTTAGCGGGAGCGTCAATGAGCAGTTCTTC.

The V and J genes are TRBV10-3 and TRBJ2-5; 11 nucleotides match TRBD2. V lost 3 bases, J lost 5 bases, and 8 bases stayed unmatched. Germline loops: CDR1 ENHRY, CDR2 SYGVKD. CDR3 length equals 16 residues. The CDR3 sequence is CAISEYSGGAVETQYF. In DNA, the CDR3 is TGTGCCATCAGTGAATATAGCGGGGGGGCTGTGGAGACCCAGTACTTC.

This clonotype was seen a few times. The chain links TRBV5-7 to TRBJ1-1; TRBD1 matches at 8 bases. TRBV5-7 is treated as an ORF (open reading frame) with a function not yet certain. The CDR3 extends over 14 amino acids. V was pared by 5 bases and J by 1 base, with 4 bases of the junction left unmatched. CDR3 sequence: CASRKTGENTEAFF. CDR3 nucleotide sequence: TGTGCCAGCAGAAAGACAGGGGAGAACACTGAAGCTTTCTTT.

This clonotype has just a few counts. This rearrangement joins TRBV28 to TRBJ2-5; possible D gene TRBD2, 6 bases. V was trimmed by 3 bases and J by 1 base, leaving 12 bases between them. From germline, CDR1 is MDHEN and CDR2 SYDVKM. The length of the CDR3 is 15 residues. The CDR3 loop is CASSLGGASQETQYF. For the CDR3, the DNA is TGTGCCAGCAGTTTGGGCGGGGCCTCCCAAGAGACCCAGTACTTC.

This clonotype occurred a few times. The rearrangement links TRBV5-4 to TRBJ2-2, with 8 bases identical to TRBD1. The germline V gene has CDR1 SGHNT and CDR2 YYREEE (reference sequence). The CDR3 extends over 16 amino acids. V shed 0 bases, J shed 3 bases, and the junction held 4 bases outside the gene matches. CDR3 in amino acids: CASSLVAGGYTGELFF. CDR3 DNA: TGTGCCAGCAGCTTGGTAGCAGGGGGCTACACCGGGGAGCTGTTTTTT.

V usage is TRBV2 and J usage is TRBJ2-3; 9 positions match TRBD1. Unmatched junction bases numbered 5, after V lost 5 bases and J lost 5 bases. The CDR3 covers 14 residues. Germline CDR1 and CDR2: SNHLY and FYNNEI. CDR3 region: CASSTGQGQDTQYF. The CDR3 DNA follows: TGTGCCAGCAGTACGGGACAGGGTCAAGATACGCAGTATTTT.

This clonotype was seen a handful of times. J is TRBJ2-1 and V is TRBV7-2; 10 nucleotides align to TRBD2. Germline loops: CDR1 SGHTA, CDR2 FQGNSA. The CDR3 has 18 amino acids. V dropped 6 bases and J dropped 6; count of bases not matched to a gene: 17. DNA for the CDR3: TGTGCCAGCAGTTACCGCGGTCCGGCGCTAGCGGGAGTCAATGAGCAGTTCTTC. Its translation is CASSYRGPALAGVNEQFF.

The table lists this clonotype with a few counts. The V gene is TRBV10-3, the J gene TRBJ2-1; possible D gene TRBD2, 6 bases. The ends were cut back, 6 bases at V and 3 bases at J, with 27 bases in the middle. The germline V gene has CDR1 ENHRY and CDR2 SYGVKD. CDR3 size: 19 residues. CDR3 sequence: CAISPPFGVGLASYNEQFF. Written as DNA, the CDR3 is TGTGCCATCAGCCCCCCTTTTGGGGTTGGGCTAGCGAGCTACAATGAGCAGTTCTTC.

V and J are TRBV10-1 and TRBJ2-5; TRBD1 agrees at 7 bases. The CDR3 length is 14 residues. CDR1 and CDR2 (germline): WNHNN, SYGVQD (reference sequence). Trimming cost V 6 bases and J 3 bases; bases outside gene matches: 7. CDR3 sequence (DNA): TGCGCCAGCAGCGAGGACAGGACCAAAGAGACCCAGTACTTC. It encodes CASSEDRTKETQYF.

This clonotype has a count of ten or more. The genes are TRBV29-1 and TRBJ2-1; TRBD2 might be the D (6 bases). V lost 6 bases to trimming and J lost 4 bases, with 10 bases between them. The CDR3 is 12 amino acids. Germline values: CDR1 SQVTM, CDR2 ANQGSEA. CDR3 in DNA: TGCAGCGTGGGTCGGGGGTACAATGAGCAGTTCTTC. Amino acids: CSVGRGYNEQFF.

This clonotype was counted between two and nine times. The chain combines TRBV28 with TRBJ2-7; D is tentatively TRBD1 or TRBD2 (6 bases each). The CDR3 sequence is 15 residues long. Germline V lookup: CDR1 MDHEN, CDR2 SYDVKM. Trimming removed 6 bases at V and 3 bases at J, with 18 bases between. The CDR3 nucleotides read TGTGCCAGCAGCCCTGGGGGGACACCGAGCTACGAGCAGTACTTC. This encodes CASSPGGTPSYEQYF.

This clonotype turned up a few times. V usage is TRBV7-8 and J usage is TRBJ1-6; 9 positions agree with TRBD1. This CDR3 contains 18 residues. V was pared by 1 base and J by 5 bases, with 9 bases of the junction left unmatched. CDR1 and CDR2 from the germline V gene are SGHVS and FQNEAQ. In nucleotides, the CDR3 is TGTGCCAGCAGCTTAGGGGGCACAGGGGGCAGAAATAATTCACCCCTCCACTTT. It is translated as CASSLGGTGGRNNSPLHF.

CDR3 residues: CASSFNPSLGNIQYF. CDR3 coding DNA: TGTGCCAGCAGTTTTAATCCCAGTCTGGGAAACATTCAGTACTTC. The chain joins TRBV28 to TRBJ2-4; D unresolved. CDR3 length equals 15 residues. Germline CDR1 and CDR2: MDHEN and SYDVKM. Between the trimmed V and J ends, which lost 3 bases and 6 bases, there was a span of 15 bases.

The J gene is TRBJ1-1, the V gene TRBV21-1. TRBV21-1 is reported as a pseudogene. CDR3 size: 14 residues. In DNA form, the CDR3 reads TGTGCCAGTAGCTCCCTTTCGTATAACACTGAAGCTTTCTTT. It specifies CASSSLSYNTEAFF.

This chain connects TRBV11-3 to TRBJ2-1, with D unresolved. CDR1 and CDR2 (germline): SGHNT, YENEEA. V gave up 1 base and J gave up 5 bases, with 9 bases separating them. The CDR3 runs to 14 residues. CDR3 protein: CASSLGWGNNEQFF. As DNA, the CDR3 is TGTGCCAGCAGCTTAGGATGGGGAAACAATGAGCAGTTCTTC.

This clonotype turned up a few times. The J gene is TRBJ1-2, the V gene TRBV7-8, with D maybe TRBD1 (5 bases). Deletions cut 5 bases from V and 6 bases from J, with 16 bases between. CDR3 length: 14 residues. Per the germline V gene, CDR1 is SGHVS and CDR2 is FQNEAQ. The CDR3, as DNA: TGTGCCAGCAGCCAACACAGGAAATCTAATGGCTACACCTTC. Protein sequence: CASSQHRKSNGYTF.

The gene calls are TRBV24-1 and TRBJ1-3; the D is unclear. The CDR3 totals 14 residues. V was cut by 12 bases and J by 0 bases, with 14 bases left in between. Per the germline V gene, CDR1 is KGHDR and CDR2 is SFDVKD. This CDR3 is CAPRGRDSGNTIYF. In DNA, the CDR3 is TGTGCCCCACGAGGCAGAGACTCTGGAAACACCATATATTTT.

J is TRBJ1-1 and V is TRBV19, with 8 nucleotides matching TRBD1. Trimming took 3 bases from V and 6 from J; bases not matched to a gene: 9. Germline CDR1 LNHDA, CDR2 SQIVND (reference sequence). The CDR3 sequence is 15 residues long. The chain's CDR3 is CASSIGSGGIPEAFF. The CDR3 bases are TGTGCCAGTAGTATTGGTTCAGGGGGCATACCTGAAGCTTTCTTT.

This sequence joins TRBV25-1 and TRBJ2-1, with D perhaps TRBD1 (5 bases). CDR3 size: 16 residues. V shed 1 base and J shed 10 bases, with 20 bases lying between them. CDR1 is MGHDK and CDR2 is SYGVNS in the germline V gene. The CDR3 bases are TGTGCCAGCAGTGAATTTGGGGCAGGAGATGGGTTGGAGCAGTTCTTC. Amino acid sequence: CASSEFGAGDGLEQFF.